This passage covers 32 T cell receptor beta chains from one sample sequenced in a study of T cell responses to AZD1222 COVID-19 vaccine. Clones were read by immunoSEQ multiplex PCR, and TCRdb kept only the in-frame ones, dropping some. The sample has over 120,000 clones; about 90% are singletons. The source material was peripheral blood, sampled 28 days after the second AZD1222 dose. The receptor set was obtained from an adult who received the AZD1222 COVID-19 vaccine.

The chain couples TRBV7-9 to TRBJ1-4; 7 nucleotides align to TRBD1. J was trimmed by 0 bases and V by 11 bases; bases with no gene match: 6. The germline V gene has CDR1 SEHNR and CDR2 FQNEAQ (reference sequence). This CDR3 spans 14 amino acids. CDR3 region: CACTGQPTNEKLFF. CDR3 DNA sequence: TGTGCCTGCACGGGACAGCCAACTAATGAAAAACTGTTTTTT.

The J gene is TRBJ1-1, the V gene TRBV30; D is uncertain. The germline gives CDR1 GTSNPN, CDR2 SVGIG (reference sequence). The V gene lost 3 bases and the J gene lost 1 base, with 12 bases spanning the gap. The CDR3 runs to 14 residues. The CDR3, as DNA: TGTGCCTGGAGGGTGTTGGGGAGGAACACTGAAGCTTTCTTT. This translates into CAWRVLGRNTEAFF.

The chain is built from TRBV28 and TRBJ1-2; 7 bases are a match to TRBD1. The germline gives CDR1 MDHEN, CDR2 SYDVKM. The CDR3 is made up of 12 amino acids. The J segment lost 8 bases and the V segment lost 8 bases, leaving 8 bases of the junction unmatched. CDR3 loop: CASATGSRGYTF. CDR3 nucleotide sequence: TGTGCCAGCGCGACAGGGTCGCGGGGCTACACCTTC.

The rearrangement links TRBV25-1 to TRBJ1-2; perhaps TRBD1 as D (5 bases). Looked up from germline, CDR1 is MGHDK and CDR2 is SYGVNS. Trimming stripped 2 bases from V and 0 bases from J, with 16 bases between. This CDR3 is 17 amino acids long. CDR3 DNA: TGTGCCAGCAGTGAAGGGGGTTGGGCAGGGACTAACTATGGCTACACCTTC. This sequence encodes CASSEGGWAGTNYGYTF.

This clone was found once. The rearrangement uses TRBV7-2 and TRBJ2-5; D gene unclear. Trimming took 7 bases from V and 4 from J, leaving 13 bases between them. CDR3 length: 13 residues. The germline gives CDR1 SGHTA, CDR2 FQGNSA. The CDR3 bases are TGTGCCAGCACCCCGACCCGAGTAGAGACCCAGTACTTC. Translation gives CASTPTRVETQYF. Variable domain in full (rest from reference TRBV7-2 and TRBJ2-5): GAGVSQSPSNKVTEKGKDVELRCDPISGHTALYWYRQSLGQGLEFLIYFQGNSAPDKSGLPSDRFSAERTGGSVSTLTIQRTQQEDSAVYLCASTPTRVETQYFGPGTRLLVL.

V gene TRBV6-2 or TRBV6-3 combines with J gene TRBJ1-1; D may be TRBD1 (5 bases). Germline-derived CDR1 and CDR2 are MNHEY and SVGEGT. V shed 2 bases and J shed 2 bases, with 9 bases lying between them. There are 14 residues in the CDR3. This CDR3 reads CASSYGGTNTEAFF. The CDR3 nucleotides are TGTGCCAGCAGTTACGGGGGGACCAACACTGAAGCTTTCTTT.

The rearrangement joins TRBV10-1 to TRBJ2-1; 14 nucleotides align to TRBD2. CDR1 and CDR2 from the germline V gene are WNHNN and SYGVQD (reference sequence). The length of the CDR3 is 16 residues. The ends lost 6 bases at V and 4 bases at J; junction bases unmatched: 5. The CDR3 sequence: CASSTGTSGRYNEQFF. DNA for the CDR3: TGCGCCAGCAGCACCGGGACTAGCGGGAGATACAATGAGCAGTTCTTC.

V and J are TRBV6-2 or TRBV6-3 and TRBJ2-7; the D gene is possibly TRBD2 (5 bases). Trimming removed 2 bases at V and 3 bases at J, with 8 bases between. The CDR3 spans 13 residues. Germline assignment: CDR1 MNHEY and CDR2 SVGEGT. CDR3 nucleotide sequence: TGTGCCAGCAGTTACGCTAGCAGCTACGAGCAGTACTTC. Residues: CASSYASSYEQYF.

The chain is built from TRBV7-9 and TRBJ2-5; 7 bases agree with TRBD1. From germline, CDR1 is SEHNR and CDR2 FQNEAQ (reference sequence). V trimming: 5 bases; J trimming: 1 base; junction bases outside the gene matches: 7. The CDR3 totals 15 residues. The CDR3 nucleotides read TGTGCCAGCAGCCAGGGGGACAGCCTCCAAGAGACCCAGTACTTC. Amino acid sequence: CASSQGDSLQETQYF. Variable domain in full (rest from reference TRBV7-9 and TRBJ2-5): DTGVSQNPRHKITKRGQNVTFRCDPISEHNRLYWYRQTLGQGPEFLTYFQNEAQLEKSRLLSDRFSAERPKGSFSTLEIQRTEQGDSAMYLCASSQGDSLQETQYFGPGTRLLVL.

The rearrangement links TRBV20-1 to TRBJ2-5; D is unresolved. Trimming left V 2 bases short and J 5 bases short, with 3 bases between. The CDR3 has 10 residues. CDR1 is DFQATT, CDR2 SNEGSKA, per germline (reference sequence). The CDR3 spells CSARRETQYF. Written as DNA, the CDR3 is TGCAGTGCTAGACGGGAGACCCAGTACTTC.

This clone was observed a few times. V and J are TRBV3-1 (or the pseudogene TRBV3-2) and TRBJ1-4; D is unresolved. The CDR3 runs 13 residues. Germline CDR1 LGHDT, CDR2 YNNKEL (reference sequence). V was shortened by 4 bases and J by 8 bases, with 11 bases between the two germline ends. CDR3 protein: CASSPHPEEKLFF. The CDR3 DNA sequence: TGTGCCAGCAGCCCCCACCCGGAGGAAAAACTGTTTTTT.

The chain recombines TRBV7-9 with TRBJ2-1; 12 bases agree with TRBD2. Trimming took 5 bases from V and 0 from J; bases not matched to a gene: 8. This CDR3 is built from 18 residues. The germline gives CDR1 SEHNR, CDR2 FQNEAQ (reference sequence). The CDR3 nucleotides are TGTGCCAGCAGCCCGACTAGCGGGAGACCCCGCTCCTACAATGAGCAGTTCTTC. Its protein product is CASSPTSGRPRSYNEQFF.

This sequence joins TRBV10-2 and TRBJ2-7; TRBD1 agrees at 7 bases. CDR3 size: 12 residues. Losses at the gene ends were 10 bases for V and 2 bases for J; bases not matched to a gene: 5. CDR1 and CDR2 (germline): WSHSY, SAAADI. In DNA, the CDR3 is TGCGCCACAAGGACAGGTACCTACGAGCAGTACTTC. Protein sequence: CATRTGTYEQYF.

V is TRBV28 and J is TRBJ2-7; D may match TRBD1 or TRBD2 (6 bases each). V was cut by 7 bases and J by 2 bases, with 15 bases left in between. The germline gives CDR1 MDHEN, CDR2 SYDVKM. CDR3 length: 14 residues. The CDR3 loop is CASKGGLTPYEQYF. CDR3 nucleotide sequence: TGTGCCAGCAAAGGGGGACTTACCCCCTACGAGCAGTACTTC.

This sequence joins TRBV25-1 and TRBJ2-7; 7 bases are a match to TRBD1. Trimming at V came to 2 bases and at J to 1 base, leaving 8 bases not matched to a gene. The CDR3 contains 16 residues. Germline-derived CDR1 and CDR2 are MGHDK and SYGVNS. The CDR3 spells CASSESGRGSSYEQYF. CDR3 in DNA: TGTGCCAGCAGTGAAAGCGGCAGGGGGTCATCCTACGAGCAGTACTTC.

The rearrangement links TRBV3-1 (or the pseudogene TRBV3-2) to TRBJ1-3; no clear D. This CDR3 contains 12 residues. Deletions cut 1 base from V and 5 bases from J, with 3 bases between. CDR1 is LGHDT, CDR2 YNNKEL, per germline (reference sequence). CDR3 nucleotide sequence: TGTGCCAGCAGCCAAGGGAGAAACACCATATATTTT. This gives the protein CASSQGRNTIYF.

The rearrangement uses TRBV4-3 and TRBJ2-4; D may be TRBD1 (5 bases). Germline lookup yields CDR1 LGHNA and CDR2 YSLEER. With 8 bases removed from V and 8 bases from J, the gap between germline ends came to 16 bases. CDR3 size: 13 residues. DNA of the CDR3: TGCGCCAGCGGCAGCCCTAGGGGTGACATTCAGTACTTC. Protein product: CASGSPRGDIQYF.

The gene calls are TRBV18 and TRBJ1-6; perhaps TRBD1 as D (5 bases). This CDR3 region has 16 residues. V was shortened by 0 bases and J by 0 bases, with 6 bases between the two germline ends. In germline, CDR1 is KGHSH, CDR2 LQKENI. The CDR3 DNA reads TGTGCCAGCTCACCACCGGGGGGCTCCTATAATTCACCCCTCCACTTT. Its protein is CASSPPGGSYNSPLHF.

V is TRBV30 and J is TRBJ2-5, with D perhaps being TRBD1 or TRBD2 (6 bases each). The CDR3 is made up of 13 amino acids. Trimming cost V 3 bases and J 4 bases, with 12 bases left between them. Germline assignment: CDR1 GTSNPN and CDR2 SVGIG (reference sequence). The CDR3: CAWSRGLLETQYF. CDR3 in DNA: TGTGCCTGGAGCAGGGGACTGCTAGAGACCCAGTACTTC.

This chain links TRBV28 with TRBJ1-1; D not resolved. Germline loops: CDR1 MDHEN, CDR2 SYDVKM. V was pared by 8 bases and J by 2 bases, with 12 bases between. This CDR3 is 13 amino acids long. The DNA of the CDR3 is TGTGCCAGCCGGGTATTATTAAACACTGAAGCTTTCTTT. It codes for CASRVLLNTEAFF.

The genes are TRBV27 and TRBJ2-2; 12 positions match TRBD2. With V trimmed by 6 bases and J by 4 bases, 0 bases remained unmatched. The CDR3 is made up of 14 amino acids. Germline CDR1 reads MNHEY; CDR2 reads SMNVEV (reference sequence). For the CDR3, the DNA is TGTGCCAGCAGGGGACTAGCGGGCACCGGGGAGCTGTTTTTT. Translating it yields CASRGLAGTGELFF.

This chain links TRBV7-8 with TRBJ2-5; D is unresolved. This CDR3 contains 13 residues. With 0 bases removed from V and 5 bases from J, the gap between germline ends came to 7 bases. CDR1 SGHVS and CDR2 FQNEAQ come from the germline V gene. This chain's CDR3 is CASSLAPRETQYF. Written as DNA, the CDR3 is TGTGCCAGCAGCTTAGCGCCGAGGGAGACCCAGTACTTC.

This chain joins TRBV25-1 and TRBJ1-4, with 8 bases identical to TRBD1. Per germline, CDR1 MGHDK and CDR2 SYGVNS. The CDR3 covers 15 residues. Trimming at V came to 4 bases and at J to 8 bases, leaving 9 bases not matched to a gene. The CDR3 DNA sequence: TGTGCCAGCAGTGCCCAACAGGGGGAAGGCGAAAAACTGTTTTTT. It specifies CASSAQQGEGEKLFF.

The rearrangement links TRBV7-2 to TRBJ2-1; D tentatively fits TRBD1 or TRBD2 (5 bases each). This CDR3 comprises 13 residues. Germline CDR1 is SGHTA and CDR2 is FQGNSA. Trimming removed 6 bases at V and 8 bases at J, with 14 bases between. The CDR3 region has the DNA TGTGCCAGCAGACTCGGGACCAACGATGAGCAGTTCTTC. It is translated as CASRLGTNDEQFF.

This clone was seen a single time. CDR3 nucleotides: TGTGCCAGCAGCCCACGACGAGGCTCAGGCACTGAAGCTTTCTTT. It codes for CASSPRRGSGTEAFF. The chain employs TRBV7-8 and TRBJ1-1; unclear D gene. From germline, CDR1 is SGHVS and CDR2 FQNEAQ. V gave up 5 bases and J gave up 4 bases, with 17 bases separating them. The CDR3 is made up of 15 amino acids.

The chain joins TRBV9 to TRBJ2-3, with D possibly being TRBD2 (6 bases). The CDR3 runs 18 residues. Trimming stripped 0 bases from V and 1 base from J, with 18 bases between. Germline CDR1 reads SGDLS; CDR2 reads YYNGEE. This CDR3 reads CASSVEPLVGSGTDTQYF. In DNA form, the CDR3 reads TGTGCCAGCAGCGTAGAACCCCTCGTCGGGAGCGGCACAGATACGCAGTATTTT.

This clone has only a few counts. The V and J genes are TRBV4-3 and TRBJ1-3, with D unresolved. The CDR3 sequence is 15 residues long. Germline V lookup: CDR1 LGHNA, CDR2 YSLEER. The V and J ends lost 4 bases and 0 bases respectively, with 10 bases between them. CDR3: CASSRQIDSGNTIYF. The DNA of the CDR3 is TGCGCCAGCAGCCGCCAGATAGACTCTGGAAACACCATATATTTT.

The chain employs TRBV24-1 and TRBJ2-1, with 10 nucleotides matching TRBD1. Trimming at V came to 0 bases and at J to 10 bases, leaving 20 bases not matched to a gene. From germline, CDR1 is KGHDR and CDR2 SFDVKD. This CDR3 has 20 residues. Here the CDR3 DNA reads TGTGCCACCAGTGATTTGCTTTCAGATACCCGGGACAGGGGCATGGGGGAGCAGTTCTTC. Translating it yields CATSDLLSDTRDRGMGEQFF.

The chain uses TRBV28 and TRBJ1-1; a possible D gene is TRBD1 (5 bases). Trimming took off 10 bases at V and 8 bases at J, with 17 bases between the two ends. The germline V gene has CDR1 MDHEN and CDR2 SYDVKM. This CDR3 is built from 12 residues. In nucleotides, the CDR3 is TGTGCCATCAAGACAGCCTTGCGGGAAGCTTTCTTT. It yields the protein CAIKTALREAFF.

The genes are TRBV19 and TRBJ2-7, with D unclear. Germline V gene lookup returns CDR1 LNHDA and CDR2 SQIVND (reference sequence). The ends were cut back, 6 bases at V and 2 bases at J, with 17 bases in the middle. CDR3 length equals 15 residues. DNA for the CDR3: TGTGCCAGTAGCCGGCACTGGGCGTCCGCCTACGAGCAGTACTTC. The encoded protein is CASSRHWASAYEQYF.

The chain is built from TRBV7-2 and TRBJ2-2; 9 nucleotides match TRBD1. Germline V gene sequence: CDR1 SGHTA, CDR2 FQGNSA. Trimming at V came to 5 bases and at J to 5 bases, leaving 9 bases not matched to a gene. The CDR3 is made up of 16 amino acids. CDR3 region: CASSAQGQGLTGELFF. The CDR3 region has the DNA TGTGCCAGCAGCGCTCAGGGACAGGGTTTGACCGGGGAGCTGTTTTTT.

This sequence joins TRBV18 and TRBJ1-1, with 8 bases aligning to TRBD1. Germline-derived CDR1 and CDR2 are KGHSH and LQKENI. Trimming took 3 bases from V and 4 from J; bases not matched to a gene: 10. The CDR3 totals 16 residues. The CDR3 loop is CASSPGTGQPGTEAFF. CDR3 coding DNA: TGTGCCAGCTCACCTGGGACAGGACAACCTGGCACTGAAGCTTTCTTT.